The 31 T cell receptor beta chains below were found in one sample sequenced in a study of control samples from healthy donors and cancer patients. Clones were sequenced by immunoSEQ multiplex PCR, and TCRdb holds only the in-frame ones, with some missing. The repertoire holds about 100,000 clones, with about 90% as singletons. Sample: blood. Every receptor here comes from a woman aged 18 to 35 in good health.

The CDR3 bases are TGCGCCAGCAGTGCGAATAGCGGGGGGGCCGGCGGGGAGCTGTTTTTT. Residues: CASSANSGGAGGELFF. V is TRBV10-2 and J is TRBJ2-2; 11 nucleotides match TRBD2. Germline V gene data show CDR1 as WSHSY and CDR2 as SAAADI. Losses at the gene ends were 4 bases for V and 7 bases for J; bases not matched to a gene: 8. The CDR3 is 16 residues long.

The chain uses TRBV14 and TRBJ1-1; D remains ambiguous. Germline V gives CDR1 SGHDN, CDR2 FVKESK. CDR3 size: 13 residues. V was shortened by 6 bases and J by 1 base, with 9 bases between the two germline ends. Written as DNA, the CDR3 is TGTGCCAGCAGTAGGAAGGCGAACACTGAAGCTTTCTTT. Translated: CASSRKANTEAFF.

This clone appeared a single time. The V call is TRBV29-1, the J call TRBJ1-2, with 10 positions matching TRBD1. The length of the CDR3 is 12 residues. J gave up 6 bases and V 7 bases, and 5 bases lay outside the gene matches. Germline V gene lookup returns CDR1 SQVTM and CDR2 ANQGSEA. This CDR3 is CSDGTGVDGYTF. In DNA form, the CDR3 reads TGCAGCGACGGGACAGGGGTGGATGGCTACACCTTC.

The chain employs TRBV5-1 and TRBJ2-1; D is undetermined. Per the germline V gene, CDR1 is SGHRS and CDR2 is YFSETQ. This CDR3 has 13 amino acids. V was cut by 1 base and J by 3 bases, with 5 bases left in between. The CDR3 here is CASSLTFYNEQFF. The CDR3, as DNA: TGCGCCAGCAGCTTGACATTCTACAATGAGCAGTTCTTC.

In nucleotides, the CDR3 is TGTGCCAGCAGCCGCTGGCCGGGACAGGATCGAAACACCATATATTTT. Translating it yields CASSRWPGQDRNTIYF. The chain has TRBV7-8 and TRBJ1-3; 8 bases match TRBD1. After removal of 5 bases from V and 5 bases from J, the junction contained 11 bases not matched to a gene. CDR1 and CDR2 (germline): SGHVS, FQNEAQ. The length of the CDR3 is 16 residues.

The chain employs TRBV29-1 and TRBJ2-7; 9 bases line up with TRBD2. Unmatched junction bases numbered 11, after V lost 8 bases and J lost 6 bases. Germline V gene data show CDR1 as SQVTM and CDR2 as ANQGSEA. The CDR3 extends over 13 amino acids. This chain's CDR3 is CSTKLAGAGEQYF. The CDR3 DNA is TGCAGCACAAAATTAGCGGGAGCGGGCGAGCAGTACTTC.

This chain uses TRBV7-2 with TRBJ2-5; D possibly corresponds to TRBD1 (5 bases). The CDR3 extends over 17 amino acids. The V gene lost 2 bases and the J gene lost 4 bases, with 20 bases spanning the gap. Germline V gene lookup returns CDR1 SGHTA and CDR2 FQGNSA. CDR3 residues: CASSLIRGLEIGETQYF. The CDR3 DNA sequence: TGTGCCAGCAGCTTAATAAGGGGTTTGGAGATTGGAGAGACCCAGTACTTC.

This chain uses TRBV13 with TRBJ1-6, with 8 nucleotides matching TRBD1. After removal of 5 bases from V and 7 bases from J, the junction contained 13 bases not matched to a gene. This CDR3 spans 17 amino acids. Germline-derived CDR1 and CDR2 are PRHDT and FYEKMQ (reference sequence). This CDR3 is CASSQGQGGGANSPLHF. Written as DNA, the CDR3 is TGTGCCAGCAGCCAAGGACAGGGCGGTGGTGCAAATTCACCCCTCCACTTT.

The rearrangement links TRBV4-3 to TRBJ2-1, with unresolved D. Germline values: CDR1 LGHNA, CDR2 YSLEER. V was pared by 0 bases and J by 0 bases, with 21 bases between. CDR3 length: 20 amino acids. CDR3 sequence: CASSQDRKDRWQTSYNEQFF. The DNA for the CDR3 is TGCGCCAGCAGCCAAGATCGGAAAGATCGATGGCAAACCTCCTACAATGAGCAGTTCTTC.

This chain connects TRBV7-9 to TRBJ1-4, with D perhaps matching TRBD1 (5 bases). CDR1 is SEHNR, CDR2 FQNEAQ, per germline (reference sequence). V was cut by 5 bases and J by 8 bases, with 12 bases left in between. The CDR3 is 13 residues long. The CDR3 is CASSQDTQEKLFF. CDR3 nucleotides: TGTGCCAGCAGCCAGGACACTCAGGAAAAACTGTTTTTT.

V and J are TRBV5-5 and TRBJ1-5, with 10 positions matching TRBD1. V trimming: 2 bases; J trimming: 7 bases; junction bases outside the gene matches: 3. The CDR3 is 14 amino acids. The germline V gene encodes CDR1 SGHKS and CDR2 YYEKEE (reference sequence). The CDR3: CASSLRQGAQPQHF. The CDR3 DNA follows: TGTGCCAGCAGCTTACGACAGGGGGCCCAGCCCCAGCATTTT. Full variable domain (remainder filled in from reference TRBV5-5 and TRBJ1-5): DAGVTQSPTHLIKTRGQQVTLRCSPISGHKSVSWYQQVLGQGPQFIFQYYEKEERGRGNFPDRFSARQFPNYSSELNVNALLLGDSALYLCASSLRQGAQPQHFGDGTRLSIL.

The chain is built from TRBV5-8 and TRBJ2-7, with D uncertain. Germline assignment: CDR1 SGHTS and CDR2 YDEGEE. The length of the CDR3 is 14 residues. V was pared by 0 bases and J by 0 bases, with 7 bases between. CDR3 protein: CASSLGPSSYEQYF. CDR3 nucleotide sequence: TGTGCCAGCAGCTTGGGGCCGAGCTCCTACGAGCAGTACTTC.

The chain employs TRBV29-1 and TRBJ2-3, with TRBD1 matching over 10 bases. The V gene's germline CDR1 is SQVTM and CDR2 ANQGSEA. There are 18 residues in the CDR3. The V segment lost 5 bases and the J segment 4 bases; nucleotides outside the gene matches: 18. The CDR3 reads CSVLGPRPGTGVSDTQYF. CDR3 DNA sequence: TGCAGCGTTTTGGGCCCCCGCCCCGGGACAGGGGTGTCAGATACGCAGTATTTT.

The CDR3 DNA reads TGTGCCAGCAGTTCTACAGGGGTAACCCTATGGAATGAGCAGTTCTTC. This gives the protein CASSSTGVTLWNEQFF. The chain recombines TRBV6-5 with TRBJ2-1, with 7 bases fitting TRBD1. The germline CDR1 and CDR2 sequences are MNHEY and SVGAGI. V was pared by 4 bases and J by 7 bases, with 13 bases of the junction left unmatched. The CDR3 is 16 residues long.

DNA for the CDR3: TGTGCCAGCAGCTTTATGAGGGGGGAAATAGAGACCCAGTACTTC. Protein sequence: CASSFMRGEIETQYF. This rearrangement joins TRBV11-2 to TRBJ2-5; D might be TRBD1 or TRBD2, each matching 6 bases. Germline V lookup: CDR1 SGHAT, CDR2 FQNNGV. V lost 3 bases and J lost 4, with 15 bases in between. CDR3 length equals 15 residues.

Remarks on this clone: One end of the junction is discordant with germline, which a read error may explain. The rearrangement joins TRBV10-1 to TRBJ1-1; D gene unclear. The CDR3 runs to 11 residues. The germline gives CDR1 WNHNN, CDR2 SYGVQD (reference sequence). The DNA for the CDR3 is TGCGCCAGCAGTGACGGGCCCCTGGAGATCTTT. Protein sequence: CASSDGPLEIF.

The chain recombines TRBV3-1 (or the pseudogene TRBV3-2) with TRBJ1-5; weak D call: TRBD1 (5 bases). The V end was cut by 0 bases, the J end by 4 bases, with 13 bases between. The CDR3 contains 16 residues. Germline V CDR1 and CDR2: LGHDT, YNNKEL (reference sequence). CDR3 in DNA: TGTGCCAGCAGCCAAGATGCAGGGCGGGGAAATCAGCCCCAGCATTTT. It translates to CASSQDAGRGNQPQHF.

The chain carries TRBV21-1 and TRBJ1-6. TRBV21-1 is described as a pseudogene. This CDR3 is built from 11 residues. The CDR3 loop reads CASSKVWVLHF. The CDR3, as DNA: TGTGCCAGCAGCAAAGTCTGGGTACTCCACTTT.

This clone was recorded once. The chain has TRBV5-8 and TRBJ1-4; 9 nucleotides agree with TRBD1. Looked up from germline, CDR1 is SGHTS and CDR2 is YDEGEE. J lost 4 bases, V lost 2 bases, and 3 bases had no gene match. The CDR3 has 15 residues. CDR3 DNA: TGTGCCAGCAGCTTTCGGGGACAGGGTAATGAAAAACTGTTTTTT. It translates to CASSFRGQGNEKLFF. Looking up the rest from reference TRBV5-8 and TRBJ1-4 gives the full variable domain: EAGVTQSPTHLIKTRGQQATLRCSPISGHTSVYWYQQALGLGLQFLLWYDEGEERNRGNFPPRFSGRQFPNYSSELNVNALELEDSALYLCASSFRGQGNEKLFFGSGTQLSVL.

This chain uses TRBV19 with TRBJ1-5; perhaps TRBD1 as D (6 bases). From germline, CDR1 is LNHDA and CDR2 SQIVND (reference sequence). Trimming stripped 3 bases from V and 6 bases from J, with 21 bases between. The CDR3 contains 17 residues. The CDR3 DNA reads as TGTGCCAGTAGTATCTTACTAAGCAGGACAGACGCTCAGCCCCAGCATTTT. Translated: CASSILLSRTDAQPQHF. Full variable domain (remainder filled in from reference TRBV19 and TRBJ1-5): DGGITQSPKYLFRKEGQNVTLSCEQNLNHDAMYWYRQDPGQGLRLIYYSQIVNDFQKGDIAEGYSVSREKKESFPLTVTSAQKNPTAFYLCASSILLSRTDAQPQHFGDGTRLSIL.

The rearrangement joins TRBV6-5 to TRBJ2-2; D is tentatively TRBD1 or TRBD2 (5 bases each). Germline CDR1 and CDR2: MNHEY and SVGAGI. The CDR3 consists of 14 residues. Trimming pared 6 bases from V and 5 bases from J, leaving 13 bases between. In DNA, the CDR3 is TGTGCCAGCAGCCCCGGGAAGGGGACCGGGGAGCTGTTTTTT. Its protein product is CASSPGKGTGELFF.

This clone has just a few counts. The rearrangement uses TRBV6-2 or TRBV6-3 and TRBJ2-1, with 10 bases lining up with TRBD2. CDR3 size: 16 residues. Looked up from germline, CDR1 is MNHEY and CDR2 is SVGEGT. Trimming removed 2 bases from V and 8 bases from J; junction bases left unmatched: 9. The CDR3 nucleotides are TGTGCCAGCAGTTACGGTTTAGCGGGAGGTTCGGATGAGCAGTTCTTC. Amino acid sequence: CASSYGLAGGSDEQFF.

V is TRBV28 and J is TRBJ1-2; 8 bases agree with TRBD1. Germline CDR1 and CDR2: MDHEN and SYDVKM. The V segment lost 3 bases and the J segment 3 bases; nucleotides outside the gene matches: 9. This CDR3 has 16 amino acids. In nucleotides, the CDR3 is TGTGCCAGCAGTTTGGGGGCGACAGGGGCTTACTATGGCTACACCTTC. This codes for CASSLGATGAYYGYTF.

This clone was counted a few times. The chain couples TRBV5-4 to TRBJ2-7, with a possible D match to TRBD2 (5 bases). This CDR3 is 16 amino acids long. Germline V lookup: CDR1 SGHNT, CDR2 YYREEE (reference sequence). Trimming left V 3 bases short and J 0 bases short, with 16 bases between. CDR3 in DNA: TGTGCCAGCAGCTCCTTTTCGGGTAGCGCCTCCTACGAGCAGTACTTC. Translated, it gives CASSSFSGSASYEQYF.

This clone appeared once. The CDR3 bases are TGTGCCTGGGGGGGAGAGGTCACAGATACGCAGTATTTT. Translating it yields CAWGGEVTDTQYF. The V gene is TRBV30, the J gene TRBJ2-3; tentatively, D is TRBD1 or TRBD2 (5 bases each). V lost 5 bases to trimming and J lost 2 bases, with 11 bases between them. The CDR3 is 13 residues long. CDR1 is GTSNPN, CDR2 SVGIG, per germline (reference sequence).

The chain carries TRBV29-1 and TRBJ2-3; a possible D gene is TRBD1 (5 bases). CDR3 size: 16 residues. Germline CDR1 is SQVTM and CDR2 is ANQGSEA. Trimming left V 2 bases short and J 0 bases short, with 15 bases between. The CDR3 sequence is CSVENSGNPSTDTQYF. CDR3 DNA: TGCAGCGTTGAAAATTCAGGGAACCCTAGCACAGATACGCAGTATTTT.

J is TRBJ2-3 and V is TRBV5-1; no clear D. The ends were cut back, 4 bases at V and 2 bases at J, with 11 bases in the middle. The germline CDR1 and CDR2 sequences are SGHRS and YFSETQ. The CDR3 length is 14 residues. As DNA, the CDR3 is TGCGCCAGCAGCCTCGAGGTCAACACAGATACGCAGTATTTT. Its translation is CASSLEVNTDTQYF.

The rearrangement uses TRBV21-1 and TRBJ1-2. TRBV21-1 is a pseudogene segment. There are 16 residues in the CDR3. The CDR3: CASSKDLGRLGYGYTF. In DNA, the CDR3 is TGTGCCAGCAGCAAAGACCTGGGACGGCTAGGATATGGCTACACCTTC.

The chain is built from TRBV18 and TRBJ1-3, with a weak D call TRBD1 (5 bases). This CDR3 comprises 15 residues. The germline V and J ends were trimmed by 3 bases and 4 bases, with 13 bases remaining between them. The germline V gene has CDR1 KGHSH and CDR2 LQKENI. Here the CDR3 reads CASSPGLPFGNTIYF. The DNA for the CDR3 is TGTGCCAGCTCACCGGGACTCCCATTCGGAAACACCATATATTTT.

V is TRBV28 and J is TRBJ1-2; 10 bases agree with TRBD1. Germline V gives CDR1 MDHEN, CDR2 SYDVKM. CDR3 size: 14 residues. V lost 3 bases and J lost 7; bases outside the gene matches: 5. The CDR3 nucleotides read TGTGCCAGCAGTTTCCGGGGGACAGGGGTTGGCTACACCTTC. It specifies CASSFRGTGVGYTF.

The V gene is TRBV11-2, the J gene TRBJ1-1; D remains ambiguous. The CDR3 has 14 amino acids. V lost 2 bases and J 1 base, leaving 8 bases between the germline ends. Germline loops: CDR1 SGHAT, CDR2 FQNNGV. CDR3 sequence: CASSLKIRNTEAFF. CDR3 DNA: TGTGCCAGCAGCTTAAAAATTCGGAACACTGAAGCTTTCTTT.